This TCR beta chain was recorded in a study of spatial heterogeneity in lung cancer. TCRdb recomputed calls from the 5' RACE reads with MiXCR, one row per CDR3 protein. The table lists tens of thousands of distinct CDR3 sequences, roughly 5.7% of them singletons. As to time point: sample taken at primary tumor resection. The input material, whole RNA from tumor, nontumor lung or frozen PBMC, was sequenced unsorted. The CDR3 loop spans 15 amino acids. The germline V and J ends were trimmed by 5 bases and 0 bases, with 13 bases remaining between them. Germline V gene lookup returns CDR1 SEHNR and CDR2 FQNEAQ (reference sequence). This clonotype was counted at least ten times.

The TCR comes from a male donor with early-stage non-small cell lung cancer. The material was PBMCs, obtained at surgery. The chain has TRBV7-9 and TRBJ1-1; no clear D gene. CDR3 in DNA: TGTGCCAGCAGCCCCTGGCGGGGAATGAACACTGAAGCTTTCTTT. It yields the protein CASSPWRGMNTEAFF.